This T cell receptor beta chain came from a study of T cell repertoires in cytomegalovirus infection (dated by TCRdb to about 2019). Broadly, across the study: Donor HLA type was relevant to the analysis, as public TCR beta signatures indicated carriage of CMV infection together with the matching HLA type. Study-wide findings and limitations: In both this cohort and an independent roughly 330-donor cohort, the cumulative frequency of public TCR beta family members distinguished carriers of CMV infection plus the relevant HLA type. The ex vivo response was dominated by HLA-C-restricted CMV-specific TCR beta clonotypes, which also provided the single most frequent clonotype in two of eight donors.

This clonotype has a single count. Its antigen is still unknown. Base qualities are not provided; no much larger clone lies one nucleotide away. One read gives only weak evidence. Sequencing was performed on an Illumina HiSeq 1500. TCRdb applied fastp at Q25 and MiXCR to the public reads, then kept only in-frame beta chains. Rows merge per CDR3 protein into single entries with the most common DNA and genes. This sample holds some 300,000 distinct CDR3 sequences; 12% to 15% were observed only once. The ten most abundant clones make up roughly 8.9% of the sample. Reading from cysteine to phenylalanine, the CDR3 counts 15 amino acids. The sequence is cut down to CDR3 DNA, 45 bases in frame from base 1. V lost 3 bases and J lost 7 bases, and the count of bases not matched to a germline gene is 4. In the germline V gene, CDR1 corresponds to SNHLY and CDR2 to FYNNEI.

This TCR was recovered from a human donor in good health (CMV status not recorded). Some clones in this sample may be carry-over from other donors' samples. The sample consisted of PBMCs. The chain employs TRBV2 and TRBJ2-2; TRBD2 matches 11 bases in the middle. The DNA sequence is TGTGCCAGCAGTGATAGCGGGAGGGCCGTCGGGGAGCTGTTTTTT. The resulting protein is CASSDSGRAVGELFF. The full variable domain, with segments outside the CDR3 supplied by the reference TRBV2 and TRBJ2-2 proteins, appears as EPEVTQTPSHQVTQMGQEVILRCVPISNHLYFYWYRQILGQKVEFLVSFYNNEISEKSEIFDDQFSVERPDGSNFTLKIRSTKLEDSAMYFCASSDSGRAVGELFFGEGSRLTVL.